The rows below give T cell receptor beta chains drawn from one sample of a study of blood T cell repertoires in COVID-19. Libraries were prepared by immunoSEQ multiplex PCR; TCRdb keeps only in-frame clonotypes and omits some of them. This table holds about 190,000 clones, roughly 82% found once. The specimen was PBMCs or T cells enriched from blood (not recorded which). The receptors derive from a woman in her twenties or thirties who had recovered from COVID-19. The CDR3 runs from the conserved cysteine through the conserved F or W. A D gene is named only where the DNA matches it firmly. Not all rows give a size; the values are once, few, many and, for expanded clones, a class.

TRBJ1-6 . TRBV28 . TGTGCCAGCAGTTTAGCAGGGAAGACGAATTCACCCCTCCACTTT CASSLAGKTNSPLHF
TRBJ2-6 . TRBV28 . TGTGCCAGCAGTGGAGGGGACAGTAGCTCTGGGGCCAACGTCCTGACTTTC CASSGGDSSSGANVLTF
TRBJ1-2 . TRBV2 TRBD1 TGTGCCAGTGCGACAGGGCTTTATGGCTACACCTTC CASATGLYGYTF
TRBJ2-7 . TRBV19 TRBD2 TGTGCCAGTAAGGGTAGCGGGGATATCTACGAGCAGTACTTC CASKGSGDIYEQYF
TRBJ2-1 . TRBV6-5 TRBD2 TGTGCCAGCAGTCTCGGGGGGGTCTACAATGAGCAGTTCTTC CASSLGGVYNEQFF
TRBJ2-3 . TRBV10-3 TRBD1 TGTGCCATCAGTGATTCGCGGGACAGGGGTTTTACAGATACGCAGTATTTT CAISDSRDRGFTDTQYF
TRBJ2-1 . TRBV4-1 TRBD1 TGCGCCAGCAGCACCCTTTTGACAGGGTTGTCCTACAATGAGCAGTTCTTC CASSTLLTGLSYNEQFF
TRBJ1-2 few TRBV5-1 . TGCGCCAGCAGCTTGAGTCCCGCGGGGTCTAACTATGGCTACACCTTC CASSLSPAGSNYGYTF
TRBJ1-2 . TRBV4-1 . TGCGCCAGCAGCCAAGATTCAAGTGCGGACTATGGCTACACCTTC CASSQDSSADYGYTF
TRBJ2-7 . TRBV6-2/TRBV6-3 . TGTGCCAGCAGTTACGGGGCGGGACGAATGTTCTACGAGCAGTACTTC CASSYGAGRMFYEQYF
TRBJ2-2 . TRBV3-1/TRBV3-2 TRBD1 TGTGCCAGCAGCCAAGAACTAACAGGGGGCCGCGGGGAGCTGTTTTTT CASSQELTGGRGELFF
TRBJ1-5 . TRBV21-1 . TGTGCCAGCAGCACCTTAATCAGGGTTGAGAGTCAGCCCCAGCATTTT CASSTLIRVESQPQHF
TRBJ2-1 few TRBV5-1 . TGCGCCAGCAGCCCCGGACTGCTGAATGAGCAGTTCTTC CASSPGLLNEQFF
TRBJ1-5 . TRBV18 TRBD1 TGTGCCAGCTCCCAGACAGGGGATCAGCCCCAGCATTTT CASSQTGDQPQHF
TRBJ2-7 . TRBV23-1 TRBD1 TGCGCCAGCAGACCCACCGGGACAGTCTCCTACGAGCAGTACTTC CASRPTGTVSYEQYF
TRBJ1-1 . TRBV2 TRBD1 TGTGCCGGGACAGGGGCCTTGAACACTGAAGCTTTCTTT CAGTGALNTEAFF
TRBJ1-2 . TRBV6-5 . TGTGCCAGCAGTTACTCGAACAGGAATGGCTACACCTTC CASSYSNRNGYTF
TRBJ2-7 . TRBV2 TRBD1 TGTGCCAGCAGTGGACAGGGACAGAGCCCCGAGCAGTACTTC CASSGQGQSPEQYF
TRBJ2-1 . TRBV7-9 TRBD2 TGTGCCAGCAGCTTAGGGGCTAGCGGAACCAATGAGCAGTTCTTC CASSLGASGTNEQFF
TRBJ2-7 . TRBV28 . TGTGCCAGCAGTTCCCCCCGACAGGGAGGTATCAAGTTCCAGTACTTC CASSSPRQGGIKFQYF
TRBJ2-7 . TRBV9 . TGTGCCAGCAGCGTAGCCCTGAGCTCCTACGAGCAGTACTTC CASSVALSSYEQYF
TRBJ2-2 . TRBV5-6 TRBD1 TGTGCCAGCAGCCCCGGGACAGGCTACCTGAACACCGGGGAGCTGTTTTTT CASSPGTGYLNTGELFF
TRBJ2-1 . TRBV10-3 TRBD2 TGTGCCATCAGTTGGTCGGGACTAGCGTTGCACAATGAGCAGTTCTTC CAISWSGLALHNEQFF